The source of this T cell receptor beta chain is a study of blood T cells in healthy people across ages. General study results and limits: Naive T cell percentage showed a strong correlation with the diversity of TCR beta. Donors of long life had a larger count of naive CD4+ cells and greater diversity than aged donors.

The authors ran a second PCR of about 6 to 11 cycles using a sample-barcoded 5' primer and a J-beta primer mix. Every molecule of cDNA carried a tag from a template-switch adaptor with 12 random nucleotides. Samples each returned at least 2.5 million CDR3-containing paired-end reads. A single record per CDR3 protein comes from TCRdb applying MiXCR to the 5' RACE reads. The data contain just over 800,000 distinct CDR3 sequences, around 68% of them singletons. Germline CDR1 reads SGHTA; CDR2 reads FQGNSA. The CDR3 length is 15 residues. V lost 5 bases, J lost 11 bases, and 22 bases lay in between. Concerning this clonotype: Its specificity is unknown.

This chain uses TRBV7-2 with TRBJ2-1; D possibly matches TRBD1 or TRBD2 (6 bases each). The sample consisted of blood. This clonotype was obtained from a man aged 25-45 years in good health. The DNA for the CDR3 is TGTGCCAGCAGCCTTTTGGGGGGCACCACGGGGAAGCAGTTCTTC. Its protein product is CASSLLGGTTGKQFF.